The T cell receptor beta chain described here comes from a study of read filtering for tumor transcriptome and immune sequencing. Study at large: Patients were about 17 male and some 13 female, mean age 65.9 years, range roughly 47 to 85. Findings of the study overall: This fraction held mixed bone marrow immune cells after CD138-negative sorting.

For this clonotype: The antigen is undetermined. A much larger clone sits a single nucleotide away, making a read error possible.

The CDR3 has 15 amino acids. This library used roughly 370 ng RNA and molecular barcoded adaptors spanning alpha/delta and beta/gamma chains. TCRdb fed the reads into MiXCR, producing one record per CDR3 protein. This table holds tens of thousands of distinct CDR3 sequences, around a fifth found once. The sequencing input was a population of CD138-negative cells sorted from bone marrow. The TCR originated in a donor aged 40 or over with multiple myeloma. The genes are TRBV12-3 or TRBV12-4 and TRBJ1-1; TRBD1 might be the D (6 bases). The DNA of the CDR3 is TGTGCCAGCAGTTTGATAGGGGGGGGTGAAACTGAAGCTCTCTTT. It specifies CASSLIGGGETEALF.